Below, 31 T cell receptor beta chains from the same sample are listed, as sequenced in a study of blood T cells in healthy people across ages. Sample-barcoded 5' priming and a J-beta primer mix drove a second PCR of roughly 7 to 11 cycles. TCRdb processed the 5' RACE reads anew with MiXCR; each CDR3 protein has one entry. The sample includes more than 550,000 distinct CDR3 sequences, around a fifth seen only once; the top ten take roughly a fifth. What was sequenced was blood. These TCRs come from a man aged 65 to 85 in good health.

The chain is built from TRBV7-9 and TRBJ2-7, with D possibly being TRBD2 (5 bases). The germline V gene has CDR1 SEHNR and CDR2 FQNEAQ (reference sequence). The length of the CDR3 is 14 residues. Deletions cut 4 bases from V and 3 bases from J, with 13 bases between. In DNA form, the CDR3 reads TGTGCCAGCAGCTGGAGTTCGGGGAACTACGAGCAGTACTTC. Protein product: CASSWSSGNYEQYF.

Of note for this clonotype: A read error may be the cause here, since a much bigger clone is one base away. This rearrangement joins TRBV18 to TRBJ1-1; D call uncertain. Trimming pared 4 bases from V and 4 bases from J, leaving 13 bases between. This CDR3 has 14 amino acids. Germline-derived CDR1 and CDR2 are KGHSH and LQKENI. The CDR3 region has the DNA TGTGCCAGCTCACGAGAGGTCATGAGCACTGAAGCTTTCTTT. As protein: CASSREVMSTEAFF.

The table lists this clonotype with a few counts. The chain is built from TRBV12-3 or TRBV12-4 and TRBJ1-6, with D possibly matching TRBD1 (5 bases). Trimming left V 5 bases short and J 14 bases short, with 13 bases between. The CDR3 consists of 12 residues. This chain's CDR3 is CASSLGPRALHF. The CDR3 coding sequence is TGTGCCAGCAGTCTCGGGCCCAGGGCCCTCCACTTT.

This chain joins TRBV7-9 and TRBJ1-2; 7 bases agree with TRBD1. V was pared by 4 bases and J by 7 bases, with 6 bases of the junction left unmatched. The CDR3 covers 13 residues. CDR1 is SEHNR and CDR2 is FQNEAQ in the germline V gene (reference sequence). CDR3 coding DNA: TGTGCCAGCAGCTCCTTGACAGGGACTGGCTACACCTTC. It is translated as CASSSLTGTGYTF.

J is TRBJ2-1 and V is TRBV6-5; D is uncertain. The CDR3 loop spans 15 amino acids. The germline V gene encodes CDR1 MNHEY and CDR2 SVGAGI. Trimming pared 0 bases from V and 5 bases from J, leaving 11 bases between. This chain's CDR3 is CASSYSPRTNNEQFF. In DNA form, the CDR3 reads TGTGCCAGCAGTTACTCGCCCCGGACGAACAATGAGCAGTTCTTC.

The chain combines TRBV10-1 with TRBJ2-5; no clear D gene. The V gene's germline CDR1 is WNHNN and CDR2 SYGVQD (reference sequence). The CDR3 is 12 residues long. Trimming removed 4 bases at V and 5 bases at J, with 8 bases between. CDR3 sequence (DNA): TGCGCCAGCAGTGTATTTGGGGAGACCCAGTACTTC. Amino acid sequence: CASSVFGETQYF.

This clonotype has just one count. This chain joins TRBV7-3 and TRBJ2-1, with a tentative D call TRBD2 (6 bases). Trimming left V 4 bases short and J 6 bases short, with 13 bases between. CDR3 length: 14 amino acids. Germline values: CDR1 SGHTA, CDR2 FQGTGA. As DNA, the CDR3 is TGTGCCAGCAGCTCACGACTAGATGCCAATGAGCAGTTCTTC. As protein: CASSSRLDANEQFF.

The V and J genes are TRBV6-1 and TRBJ1-4; D not resolved. The CDR3 spans 17 residues. Germline V gene lookup returns CDR1 MNHNS and CDR2 SASEGT. Trimming left V 0 bases short and J 2 bases short, with 13 bases between. This CDR3 reads CASSEAGSLSTNEKLFF. The CDR3 DNA sequence: TGTGCCAGCAGTGAAGCTGGAAGCCTATCGACTAATGAAAAACTGTTTTTT.

The V call is TRBV20-1, the J call TRBJ2-5; 10 nucleotides line up with TRBD2. Looked up from germline, CDR1 is DFQATT and CDR2 is SNEGSKA (reference sequence). The CDR3 sequence is 14 residues long. Trimming at V came to 7 bases and at J to 4 bases, leaving 9 bases not matched to a gene. The CDR3 loop reads CSGRAGGRRETQYF. The CDR3 region has the DNA TGCAGTGGAAGAGCGGGGGGGCGACGAGAGACCCAGTACTTC.

This rearrangement joins TRBV7-9 to TRBJ1-1, with a possible D match to TRBD1 (6 bases). V was trimmed by 4 bases and J by 2 bases, leaving 11 bases between them. CDR1 and CDR2 (germline): SEHNR, FQNEAQ (reference sequence). The CDR3 runs 14 residues. CDR3 coding DNA: TGTGCCAGCAGCTCGGACAGATTCAACACTGAAGCTTTCTTT. Protein: CASSSDRFNTEAFF.

The chain is built from TRBV19 and TRBJ1-2; TRBD1 matches at 8 bases. V was pared by 4 bases and J by 6 bases, with 13 bases of the junction left unmatched. The CDR3 is 16 amino acids. Germline CDR1 LNHDA, CDR2 SQIVND (reference sequence). CDR3 region: CASSRTGQVQRNGYTF. For the CDR3, the DNA is TGTGCCAGTAGTAGAACGGGACAGGTTCAACGGAATGGCTACACCTTC.

V and J are TRBV19 and TRBJ2-2; D not resolved. In germline, CDR1 is LNHDA, CDR2 SQIVND (reference sequence). The CDR3 is 14 residues long. V was clipped by 5 bases and J by 1 base, with 8 bases between them. The CDR3 sequence is CASSRAMNTGELFF. In DNA form, the CDR3 reads TGTGCCAGTAGTCGGGCGATGAACACCGGGGAGCTGTTTTTT.

DNA of the CDR3: TGTGCCAGCTCAAAAGCAGGTTTGGAGCAGTACTTC. Protein sequence: CASSKAGLEQYF. J is TRBJ2-7 and V is TRBV18; D is ambiguous. V lost 5 bases to trimming and J lost 7 bases, with 12 bases between them. The germline V gene has CDR1 KGHSH and CDR2 LQKENI. The CDR3 contains 12 residues.

This chain connects TRBV6-6 to TRBJ2-1; D is unresolved. The end of the DNA is better explained by TRBJ2-7, so the J call may be wrong. Germline V gives CDR1 MNHNY, CDR2 SVGAGI (reference sequence). This CDR3 region has 14 residues. CDR3: CASSPSTHSYEQYV. The CDR3 DNA sequence: TGTGCCAGCAGTCCCTCGACGCACTCCTACGAGCAGTACGTC.

This clonotype was counted only a few times. The chain has TRBV28 and TRBJ1-5; D is uncertain. Per germline, CDR1 MDHEN and CDR2 SYDVKM. V lost 1 base and J lost 7, with 11 bases in between. The CDR3 has 14 residues. CDR3 nucleotide sequence: TGTGCCAGCAGTTTATCCGAGGAATTCCAGCCCCAGCATTTT. This gives the protein CASSLSEEFQPQHF.

The sample holds a few counts of this clonotype. V and J are TRBV12-3 or TRBV12-4 and TRBJ1-4; no clear D gene. V was clipped by 6 bases and J by 8 bases, with 19 bases between them. CDR3 length equals 15 residues. This CDR3 is CASRTSEAPGEKLFF. CDR3 DNA: TGTGCCAGCAGGACCTCCGAGGCCCCGGGGGAAAAACTGTTTTTT.

In its sample, this clonotype was seen a few times. This chain links TRBV7-2 with TRBJ1-2; D not certain. The CDR3 loop spans 15 amino acids. V lost 1 base and J 5 bases, leaving 14 bases between the germline ends. Per germline, CDR1 SGHTA and CDR2 FQGNSA. The CDR3 bases are TGTGCCAGCAGCTTAGTTGTCGGGGAGTGGTATGGCTACACCTTC. Translation: CASSLVVGEWYGYTF.

The chain has TRBV7-9 and TRBJ2-3; 12 positions match TRBD2. V lost 3 bases to trimming and J lost 0 bases; unmatched junction nucleotides: 7. CDR1 SEHNR and CDR2 FQNEAQ come from the germline V gene (reference sequence). The CDR3 has 18 amino acids. CDR3 sequence: CASSFRLAGALSTDTQYF. Here the CDR3 DNA reads TGTGCCAGCAGCTTTAGACTAGCGGGGGCCCTAAGCACAGATACGCAGTATTTT.

This clonotype appeared a few times. A read error may account for a junction end that differs from germline. This chain links TRBV10-2 with TRBJ2-4, with 9 nucleotides matching TRBD1. Germline V gene sequence: CDR1 WSHSY, CDR2 SAAADI. This CDR3 region has 15 residues. For the CDR3, the DNA is TGCGCCAGCAGTGAGCCCGGGACAGGGTGGTACATTCAGTGCTTC. As protein: CASSEPGTGWYIQCF.

A few counts support this clonotype. The V call is TRBV5-1, the J call TRBJ1-2; TRBD1 aligns across 9 bases. Trimming cost V 2 bases and J 11 bases; bases outside gene matches: 7. Germline CDR1 and CDR2: SGHRS and YFSETQ. The CDR3 is 13 amino acids. The CDR3 DNA sequence: TGCGCCAGCAGCTTCGGGGACAGGGTCAATTACACCTTC. This sequence encodes CASSFGDRVNYTF.

The V and J genes are TRBV6-5 and TRBJ2-1; D ambiguous. The germline gives CDR1 MNHEY, CDR2 SVGAGI. This CDR3 region has 13 residues. Trimming pared 2 bases from V and 6 bases from J, leaving 8 bases between. CDR3 sequence reads: CASSYTYSNEQFF. The CDR3 coding sequence is TGTGCCAGCAGTTACACCTACAGCAATGAGCAGTTCTTC.

J is TRBJ1-4 and V is TRBV28; tentatively, D is TRBD1 (5 bases). Looked up from germline, CDR1 is MDHEN and CDR2 is SYDVKM. V was shortened by 0 bases and J by 5 bases, with 10 bases between the two germline ends. The CDR3 runs to 15 residues. The CDR3 loop reads CASSLWWGRNEKLFF. Written as DNA, the CDR3 is TGTGCCAGCAGTTTATGGTGGGGACGAAATGAAAAACTGTTTTTT.

The rearrangement joins TRBV12-5 to TRBJ2-3; D remains unclear. Trimming cost V 4 bases and J 2 bases, with 13 bases left between them. The CDR3 is 15 amino acids. The germline CDR1 and CDR2 sequences are LGHNT and FRNRAP. The DNA of the CDR3 is TGTGCTAGTGGTTCCCTCGGCGGATCCACAGATACGCAGTATTTT. Translated, it gives CASGSLGGSTDTQYF.

This clonotype has just a few counts. The chain joins TRBV28 to TRBJ1-1, with a possible D match to TRBD1 (5 bases). V lost 3 bases, J lost 4 bases, and 9 bases lay in between. The CDR3 contains 13 residues. Germline CDR1 and CDR2: MDHEN and SYDVKM. The CDR3 DNA reads TGTGCCAGCAGTTTTTGGGACGGCACTGAAGCTTTCTTT. This translates into CASSFWDGTEAFF.

This clonotype turned up a few times. This CDR3 is CASSFLRTSQETQYF. CDR3 bases: TGCGCCAGCAGCTTCCTTCGGACAAGTCAAGAGACCCAGTACTTC. This chain links TRBV5-1 with TRBJ2-5; possibly TRBD1 for D (5 bases). Per the germline V gene, CDR1 is SGHRS and CDR2 is YFSETQ. CDR3 size: 15 residues. Trimming took off 2 bases at V and 2 bases at J, with 13 bases between the two ends.

The V gene is TRBV19, the J gene TRBJ2-2; TRBD1 matches at 10 bases. Losses at the gene ends were 6 bases for V and 6 bases for J; bases not matched to a gene: 4. Germline CDR1 and CDR2: LNHDA and SQIVND (reference sequence). The CDR3 sequence is 14 residues long. CDR3 residues: CASRTGTGAGELFF. CDR3 DNA sequence: TGTGCCAGTAGGACCGGGACAGGGGCCGGGGAGCTGTTTTTT.

This clonotype has a handful of counts. The chain employs TRBV4-3 and TRBJ1-2; possibly TRBD1 for D (5 bases). The germline gives CDR1 LGHNA, CDR2 YSLEER. The V gene lost 2 bases and the J gene lost 2 bases, with 12 bases spanning the gap. CDR3 size: 15 residues. The CDR3 protein is CASSQSQGINYGYTF. CDR3 nucleotide sequence: TGCGCCAGCAGCCAAAGTCAGGGAATCAACTATGGCTACACCTTC.

This clonotype was counted a few times. J is TRBJ1-1 and V is TRBV19, with D unresolved. The CDR3 extends over 14 amino acids. In germline, CDR1 is LNHDA, CDR2 SQIVND (reference sequence). Trimming cost V 4 bases and J 1 base, with 10 bases left between them. CDR3 sequence reads: CASSTSGRNTEAFF. The CDR3 DNA reads as TGTGCCAGTAGTACCAGTGGGCGGAACACTGAAGCTTTCTTT.

V is TRBV24-1 and J is TRBJ2-5; D gene uncertain. The germline V and J ends were trimmed by 3 bases and 4 bases, with 14 bases remaining between them. The CDR3 runs to 15 residues. The germline CDR1 and CDR2 sequences are KGHDR and SFDVKD. The CDR3 coding sequence is TGTGCCACCAGTGATCCTCGAGTAGCTGGAGAGACCCAGTACTTC. Protein product: CATSDPRVAGETQYF.

This clonotype was observed once. The chain joins TRBV12-3 or TRBV12-4 to TRBJ2-1, with D possibly called TRBD1 or TRBD2 (5 bases each). V gave up 2 bases and J gave up 8 bases, with 10 bases separating them. The CDR3 runs 13 residues. In DNA form, the CDR3 reads TGTGCCAGCAGTTTAAGCCAGGGAGATGAGCAGTTCTTC. It is translated as CASSLSQGDEQFF.

The chain combines TRBV7-9 with TRBJ2-5; 11 bases are shared with TRBD1. The CDR3 sequence is 20 residues long. V shed 0 bases and J 1 base; nucleotides not matched to a gene: 13. From germline, CDR1 is SEHNR and CDR2 FQNEAQ (reference sequence). CDR3: CASSLARGQGAEDGQETQYF. In nucleotides, the CDR3 is TGTGCCAGCAGCTTAGCTCGCGGACAGGGGGCGGAGGACGGCCAAGAGACCCAGTACTTC.